This TCR beta chain is from a study of blood T cell repertoires in COVID-19. Study background: Samples came from the United States, Italy and Spain, spanning acute and convalescent COVID-19. Sources were T cells, B-cell-depleted T cells, or PBMCs; the material itself was cDNA or gDNA.

V lost 7 bases and J lost 4; bases outside the gene matches: 3. The CDR3 has 13 residues. Germline-derived CDR1 and CDR2 are SGHNT and YYREEE (reference sequence). Adults between roughly 18 and 90 years of age took part from 24 US areas. Each participant's cohort was designated according to participant-reported clinical history. The repertoire was sequenced with immunoSEQ multiplex PCR; TCRdb's copy has only in-frame clones and lacks some. The sample includes approximately 400,000 clones, 85% to 90% of them seen just once. The sample was PBMCs or T cells enriched from blood (not recorded which). This clonotype was obtained from a young woman who had recovered from COVID-19. The V gene is TRBV5-4, the J gene TRBJ2-3, with 10 bases that match TRBD1. The CDR3 DNA follows: TGTGCCAGCGGGGACAGGGGACCAGATACGCAGTATTTT. It translates to CASGDRGPDTQYF.